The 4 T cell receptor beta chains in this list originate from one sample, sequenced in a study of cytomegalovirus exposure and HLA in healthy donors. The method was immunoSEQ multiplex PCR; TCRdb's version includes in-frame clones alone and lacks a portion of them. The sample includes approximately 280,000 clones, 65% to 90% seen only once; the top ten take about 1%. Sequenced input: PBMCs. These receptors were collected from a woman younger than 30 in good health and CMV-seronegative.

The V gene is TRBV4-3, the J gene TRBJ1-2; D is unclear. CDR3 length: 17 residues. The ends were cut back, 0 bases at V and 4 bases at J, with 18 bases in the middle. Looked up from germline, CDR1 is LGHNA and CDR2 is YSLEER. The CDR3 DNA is TGCGCCAGCAGCCAAGATGGGCAGTTGAGCACCACCTATGGCTACACCTTC. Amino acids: CASSQDGQLSTTYGYTF.

As DNA, the CDR3 is TGTGCCAGCAGCCAGACGACTAGCGGGACTTTTGCGACCTTCTTC. Protein: CASSQTTSGTFATFF. The rearrangement links TRBV5-4 to TRBJ2-1, with 11 positions matching TRBD2. The CDR3 has 15 residues. Looked up from germline, CDR1 is SGHNT and CDR2 is YYREEE (reference sequence). The J segment lost 16 bases and the V segment lost 4 bases, leaving 16 bases of the junction unmatched.

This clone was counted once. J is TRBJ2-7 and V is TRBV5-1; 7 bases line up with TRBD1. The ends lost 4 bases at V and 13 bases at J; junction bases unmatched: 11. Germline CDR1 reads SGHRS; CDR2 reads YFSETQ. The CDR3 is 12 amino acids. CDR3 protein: CASSPDDRERYF. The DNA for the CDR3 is TGCGCCAGCAGCCCAGATGACAGGGAACGATACTTC.

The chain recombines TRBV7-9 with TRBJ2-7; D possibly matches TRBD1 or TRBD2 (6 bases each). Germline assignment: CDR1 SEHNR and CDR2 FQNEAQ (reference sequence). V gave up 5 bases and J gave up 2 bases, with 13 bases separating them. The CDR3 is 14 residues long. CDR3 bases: TGTGCCAGCAGCATAGGGGGAGGTACCTACGAGCAGTACTTC. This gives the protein CASSIGGGTYEQYF. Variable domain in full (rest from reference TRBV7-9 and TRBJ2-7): DTGVSQNPRHKITKRGQNVTFRCDPISEHNRLYWYRQTLGQGPEFLTYFQNEAQLEKSRLLSDRFSAERPKGSFSTLEIQRTEQGDSAMYLCASSIGGGTYEQYFGPGTRLTVT.